Below are 28 T cell receptor beta chains sequenced from a single sample in a study of cytomegalovirus exposure and HLA in healthy donors (dated by TCRdb to about 2017). Library creation used the immunoSEQ multiplex PCR assay. For the multiplex PCR, a mixture combining 60 forward primers for TCR Vbeta segments and 13 reverse primers for TCR Jbeta segments was used. What TCRdb holds here is the immuneACCESS table cut down to in-frame rearrangements. Part of the clones is not present; checked against another copy, under half of the missing clones reflect an unresolved V gene, and the others are unexplained. The sample table holds approximately 170,000 clones, of which 62% were seen once. The biggest ten clones account for 2.5% to 3.5% of the sample. Sequencing was performed on PBMCs. These receptors all come from a man between 35 and 55 years old in good health and CMV-seronegative.

Concerning this clone itself: The sample carries other DNA sequences with the same CDR3. This sequence joins TRBV2 and TRBJ1-2, with 7 bases fitting TRBD1. The germline V gene encodes CDR1 SNHLY and CDR2 FYNNEI. There are 13 residues in the CDR3. V lost 6 bases, J lost 4 bases, and 5 bases stayed unmatched. The chain's CDR3 is CASRATGRYGYTF. In DNA, the CDR3 is TGTGCCAGCAGGGCGACAGGGCGCTATGGCTACACCTTC. The full variable domain, completed using reference TRBV2 and TRBJ1-2, is EPEVTQTPSHQVTQMGQEVILRCVPISNHLYFYWYRQILGQKVEFLVSFYNNEISEKSEIFDDQFSVERPDGSNFTLKIRSTKLEDSAMYFCASRATGRYGYTFGSGTRLTVV.

The chain couples TRBV7-9 to TRBJ2-7, with D maybe TRBD1 (6 bases). V was pared by 8 bases and J by 7 bases, with 18 bases between. The CDR3 runs to 13 residues. CDR1 and CDR2 from the germline V gene are SEHNR and FQNEAQ (reference sequence). In DNA, the CDR3 is TGTGCCAGCGTCCGGGACACTACTCTTGAGCAGTACTTC. The encoded protein is CASVRDTTLEQYF. Looking up the rest from reference TRBV7-9 and TRBJ2-7 gives the full variable domain: DTGVSQNPRHKITKRGQNVTFRCDPISEHNRLYWYRQTLGQGPEFLTYFQNEAQLEKSRLLSDRFSAERPKGSFSTLEIQRTEQGDSAMYLCASVRDTTLEQYFGPGTRLTVT.

V and J are TRBV6-5 and TRBJ2-7; the D gene is possibly TRBD1 (6 bases). V dropped 6 bases and J dropped 1 base, with 10 bases sitting between them. Germline V CDR1 and CDR2: MNHEY, SVGAGI. The CDR3 length is 13 residues. This chain's CDR3 is CASRSGTSYEQYF. CDR3 bases: TGTGCCAGCAGATCAGGGACATCCTACGAGCAGTACTTC.

V is TRBV19 and J is TRBJ2-3; 8 bases are shared with TRBD1. The CDR3 has 17 amino acids. Germline lookup yields CDR1 LNHDA and CDR2 SQIVND (reference sequence). The J segment lost 2 bases and the V segment lost 3 bases, leaving 10 bases of the junction unmatched. CDR3 coding DNA: TGTGCCAGTAGTATCGCCCAAACAGGGGGTTCCACAGATACGCAGTATTTT. Translation: CASSIAQTGGSTDTQYF.

CDR3 bases: TGTGCCAGCAGCCAAGAAGGTCAGGGCGGTCAGCCCCAGCATTTT. Translating it yields CASSQEGQGGQPQHF. The chain combines TRBV7-9 with TRBJ1-5; D is perhaps TRBD1 (5 bases). V was trimmed by 5 bases and J by 6 bases, leaving 17 bases between them. The CDR3 loop spans 15 amino acids. Per the germline V gene, CDR1 is SEHNR and CDR2 is FQNEAQ (reference sequence).

The J gene is TRBJ2-2, the V gene TRBV15; 12 nucleotides agree with TRBD1. Trimming cost V 5 bases and J 7 bases; bases outside gene matches: 11. Germline CDR1 LNHNV, CDR2 YYDKDF (reference sequence). This CDR3 has 17 residues. As DNA, the CDR3 is TGTGCCACCAGCGAGGGCCGGGACAGGGGGCTCGACGGGGAGCTGTTTTTT. Translating it yields CATSEGRDRGLDGELFF.

The chain is built from TRBV6-1 and TRBJ2-1, with a weak D call TRBD2 (6 bases). CDR3 length equals 12 residues. V was trimmed by 7 bases and J by 6 bases, leaving 10 bases between them. CDR1 is MNHNS, CDR2 SASEGT, per germline. This chain's CDR3 is CASTRGTNEQFF. The CDR3 DNA sequence: TGTGCCAGCACTCGGGGGACCAATGAGCAGTTCTTC.

The table lists this clone with a count of one. The chain combines TRBV14 with TRBJ2-1, with 7 positions matching TRBD2. The germline V gene has CDR1 SGHDN and CDR2 FVKESK. The V and J ends lost 0 bases and 7 bases, in that order; junction bases with no gene match: 9. This CDR3 has 16 residues. CDR3 loop: CASSQDFGDYSNEQFF. CDR3 bases: TGTGCCAGCAGCCAAGATTTCGGGGACTATTCAAATGAGCAGTTCTTC.

The chain uses TRBV6-5 and TRBJ2-7, with TRBD1 matching 8 bases. V was pared by 6 bases and J by 3 bases, with 4 bases of the junction left unmatched. The germline V gene encodes CDR1 MNHEY and CDR2 SVGAGI. The CDR3 is 13 amino acids. As DNA, the CDR3 is TGTGCCAGCAGCAGGGGGCAGGGCTACGAGCAGTACTTC. This encodes CASSRGQGYEQYF.

V and J are TRBV6-5 and TRBJ2-5; D may be TRBD2 (6 bases). The CDR3 is 13 amino acids. Germline loops: CDR1 MNHEY, CDR2 SVGAGI. Trimming pared 6 bases from V and 7 bases from J, leaving 15 bases between. As DNA, the CDR3 is TGTGCCAGCAGCTGGGGGGAGAGGGGGACCCAGTACTTC. It specifies CASSWGERGTQYF.

The J gene is TRBJ2-5, the V gene TRBV5-1, with 7 bases fitting TRBD2. The CDR3 loop spans 15 amino acids. CDR1 and CDR2 from the germline V gene are SGHRS and YFSETQ. With V trimmed by 2 bases and J by 5 bases, 9 bases remained unmatched. CDR3 loop: CASSLTGGVGETQYF. The CDR3 DNA reads TGCGCCAGCAGCTTAACGGGAGGAGTAGGGGAGACCCAGTACTTC.

This clone appeared a few times. The chain is built from TRBV9 and TRBJ2-1, with 7 nucleotides matching TRBD1. Germline V gene sequence: CDR1 SGDLS, CDR2 YYNGEE. The trim removed 3 bases at V and 3 bases at J, leaving 3 bases unmatched. There are 14 residues in the CDR3. The CDR3 nucleotides are TGTGCCAGCAGCGGGGGACAGTACTACAATGAGCAGTTCTTC. This translates into CASSGGQYYNEQFF.

The V call is TRBV6-5, the J call TRBJ2-7; 7 bases fit TRBD2. Looked up from germline, CDR1 is MNHEY and CDR2 is SVGAGI. J gave up 4 bases and V 3 bases, and 6 bases lay outside the gene matches. The CDR3 has 14 residues. The CDR3 reads CASSYKRGRYEQYF. In DNA, the CDR3 is TGTGCCAGCAGTTATAAGCGGGGTCGGTACGAGCAGTACTTC.

This clone was seen only once. This chain connects TRBV6-5 to TRBJ2-7; 9 nucleotides line up with TRBD1. With 6 bases clipped from V and 4 bases from J, the junction kept 7 bases outside the gene matches. The CDR3 is made up of 14 amino acids. Germline assignment: CDR1 MNHEY and CDR2 SVGAGI. The CDR3 coding sequence is TGTGCCAGCAGACCACAGGGGGCTAAATACGAGCAGTACTTC. Its translation is CASRPQGAKYEQYF.

The chain combines TRBV4-3 with TRBJ2-1; D is unresolved. CDR1 and CDR2 (germline): LGHNA, YSLEER. This CDR3 has 16 residues. V gave up 0 bases and J gave up 0 bases, with 9 bases separating them. CDR3 DNA: TGCGCCAGCAGCCAAGATAGAGGAAGCTCCTACAATGAGCAGTTCTTC. This translates into CASSQDRGSSYNEQFF.

This clone was detected only a few times. Other DNA variants within this sample encode the same CDR3. The V call is TRBV7-9, the J call TRBJ1-5; TRBD1 is a possible D gene (5 bases). The CDR3 is made up of 13 amino acids. Deletions cut 5 bases from V and 5 bases from J, with 10 bases between. Germline loops: CDR1 SEHNR, CDR2 FQNEAQ (reference sequence). This CDR3 is CASSRTGDQPQHF. For the CDR3, the DNA is TGTGCCAGCAGCCGGACGGGGGATCAGCCCCAGCATTTT.

The chain combines TRBV6-1 with TRBJ1-6; D not certain. This CDR3 region has 12 residues. Trimming cost V 5 bases and J 7 bases, with 6 bases left between them. Per the germline V gene, CDR1 is MNHNS and CDR2 is SASEGT. DNA for the CDR3: TGTGCCAGCAGTTTAGAGAATTCACCCCTCCACTTT. Residues: CASSLENSPLHF.

In its sample, this clone was seen once. An end of the junction does not agree with germline; a read error may underlie this. This chain uses TRBV7-9 with TRBJ2-4, with D possibly TRBD1 on 5 matching bases. This CDR3 is built from 18 residues. Germline V gives CDR1 SEHNR, CDR2 FQNEAQ (reference sequence). The CDR3 region has the DNA TGTTCCAGCACCCCGCCAGGGATGAGCCTCGAGGCCAAAAACATTCAGTACTTC. It is translated as CSSTPPGMSLEAKNIQYF.

The J gene is TRBJ2-2, the V gene TRBV7-7, with 8 nucleotides matching TRBD1. The germline gives CDR1 SSHAT, CDR2 FNYEAQ (reference sequence). V lost 5 bases to trimming and J lost 3 bases; unmatched junction nucleotides: 5. The CDR3 spans 15 residues. The DNA of the CDR3 is TGTGCCAGCAGCCCGGACAGGGCGGACACCGGGGAGCTGTTTTTT. This codes for CASSPDRADTGELFF.

The chain employs TRBV7-2 and TRBJ1-1; the match to TRBD1 covers 10 bases. J gave up 6 bases and V 3 bases, and 4 bases lay outside the gene matches. This CDR3 is 14 amino acids long. Germline CDR1 and CDR2: SGHTA and FQGNSA. DNA for the CDR3: TGTGCCAGCAGCTTCCGACAGGGGGCCCCTGAAGCTTTCTTT. Protein: CASSFRQGAPEAFF. The entire variable domain, with the rest obtained from reference TRBV7-2 and TRBJ1-1, is as follows: GAGVSQSPSNKVTEKGKDVELRCDPISGHTALYWYRQSLGQGLEFLIYFQGNSAPDKSGLPSDRFSAERTGGSVSTLTIQRTQQEDSAVYLCASSFRQGAPEAFFGQGTRLTVV.

The J gene is TRBJ1-2, the V gene TRBV29-1, with 8 bases identical to TRBD1. There are 15 residues in the CDR3. With 0 bases clipped from V and 5 bases from J, the junction kept 8 bases outside the gene matches. The germline CDR1 and CDR2 sequences are SQVTM and ANQGSEA. The CDR3 reads CSVEDADRGKYGYTF. CDR3 in DNA: TGCAGCGTTGAAGACGCCGACAGGGGAAAATATGGCTACACCTTC.

The chain links TRBV7-3 to TRBJ2-5; TRBD2 matches at 8 bases. Germline trimming cut 5 bases from V and 5 bases from J; bases unmatched to any gene: 4. This CDR3 contains 13 residues. Germline V gene data show CDR1 as SGHTA and CDR2 as FQGTGA. In DNA, the CDR3 is TGTGCCAGCAGCCCGGGACTAGTGGAGACCCAGTACTTC. It specifies CASSPGLVETQYF.

The chain employs TRBV11-3 and TRBJ2-5; TRBD2 matches 7 bases. The J segment lost 5 bases and the V segment lost 5 bases, leaving 5 bases of the junction unmatched. This CDR3 spans 13 amino acids. Germline V gives CDR1 SGHNT, CDR2 YENEEA. CDR3 bases: TGTGCCAGCAGCCCTTCTAGCGGTGAGACCCAGTACTTC. This codes for CASSPSSGETQYF.

The gene calls are TRBV10-3 and TRBJ2-7; TRBD1 agrees at 7 bases. The CDR3 sequence is 14 residues long. Germline trimming cut 4 bases from V and 5 bases from J; bases unmatched to any gene: 8. Germline V CDR1 and CDR2: ENHRY, SYGVKD. In DNA, the CDR3 is TGTGCCATCAGTGGGACGGGACAGATGCACGAGCAGTACTTC. Translation gives CAISGTGQMHEQYF.

This clone was observed a handful of times. The rearrangement uses TRBV7-8 and TRBJ1-6, with 7 bases that match TRBD1. V dropped 5 bases and J dropped 4; count of bases not matched to a gene: 11. There are 17 residues in the CDR3. From germline, CDR1 is SGHVS and CDR2 FQNEAQ. The CDR3 DNA sequence: TGTGCCAGCAGCCGACAGGGACCTACGTCTTATAATTCACCCCTCCACTTT. Protein sequence: CASSRQGPTSYNSPLHF.

The chain couples TRBV5-1 to TRBJ1-4, with 8 bases fitting TRBD1. Trimming cost V 0 bases and J 8 bases; bases outside gene matches: 12. Germline CDR1 reads SGHRS; CDR2 reads YFSETQ. This CDR3 region has 17 residues. The CDR3: CASSLDGARQGTEKLFF. The CDR3 bases are TGCGCCAGCAGCTTGGACGGGGCGAGACAGGGGACGGAAAAACTGTTTTTT. The variable domain in full, completed from reference TRBV5-1 and TRBJ1-4, reads KAGVTQTPRYLIKTRGQQVTLSCSPISGHRSVSWYQQTPGQGLQFLFEYFSETQRNKGNFPGRFSGRQFSNSRSEMNVSTLELGDSALYLCASSLDGARQGTEKLFFGSGTQLSVL.

The rearrangement joins TRBV18 to TRBJ1-5; 8 bases map to TRBD1. The V segment lost 2 bases and the J segment 5 bases; nucleotides outside the gene matches: 2. The germline V gene encodes CDR1 KGHSH and CDR2 LQKENI. The CDR3 totals 14 residues. CDR3 coding DNA: TGTGCCAGCTCACCAGCAGGGGGCGATCAGCCCCAGCATTTT. This translates into CASSPAGGDQPQHF.

This clone was found a few times. The chain couples TRBV7-9 to TRBJ2-7; 10 positions match TRBD1. CDR1 is SEHNR, CDR2 FQNEAQ, per germline (reference sequence). There are 15 residues in the CDR3. V trimming: 5 bases; J trimming: 5 bases; junction bases outside the gene matches: 9. For the CDR3, the DNA is TGTGCCAGCAGCCCAGGGACAGGGGTTTCTAACGAGCAGTACTTC. This sequence encodes CASSPGTGVSNEQYF. The whole variable domain, filled in from reference TRBV7-9 and TRBJ2-7, reads DTGVSQNPRHKITKRGQNVTFRCDPISEHNRLYWYRQTLGQGPEFLTYFQNEAQLEKSRLLSDRFSAERPKGSFSTLEIQRTEQGDSAMYLCASSPGTGVSNEQYFGPGTRLTVT.